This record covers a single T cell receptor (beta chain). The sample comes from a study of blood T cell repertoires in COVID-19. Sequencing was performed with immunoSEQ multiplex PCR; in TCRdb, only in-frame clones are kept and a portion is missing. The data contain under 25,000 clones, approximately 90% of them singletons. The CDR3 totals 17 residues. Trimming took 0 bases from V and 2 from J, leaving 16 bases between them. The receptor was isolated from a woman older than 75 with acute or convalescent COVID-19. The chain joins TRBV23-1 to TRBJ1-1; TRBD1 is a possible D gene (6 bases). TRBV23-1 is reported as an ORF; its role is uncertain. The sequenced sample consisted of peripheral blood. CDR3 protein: CASSQSRWGLGNTEAFF. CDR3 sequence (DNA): TGCGCCAGCAGTCAATCGAGGTGGGGGCTCGGAAACACTGAAGCTTTCTTT.